This T cell receptor beta chain was profiled in a study of blood T cell repertoires in COVID-19 (dated by TCRdb to about 2020). Regarding the study in general: The collaborator samples originated in the United States, Italy and Spain and spanned the acute and convalescent phases of COVID-19. The samples were drawn from two sources: the first 160 participants of the ongoing ImmuneRACE study, and fewer than 1,500 subjects contributed by 6 global collaborators. Nearly every sample came with metadata listing a de-identified subject ID, COVID-19 status, age in years and sex. A freely available public database, intended as a resource for researchers studying the immune response to SARS-CoV-2, is where the repertoires were released. Subjects who had been exposed to COVID-19, were actively infected with it, or had recovered from it provided the deeply sampled blood TCRbeta repertoires that made up the dataset. The prospective study material was composed of cDNA or gDNA derived from T cells, B-cell-depleted T cells, or PBMCs. HLA class I and class II types, where available, came from metadata supplied by the sample provider rather than from assay-based typing. The investigation overall reported the following: The amount of clinical and demographic metadata varied by source and participant and was provided uncurated.

A word on this clone: Its target antigen remains unknown. Base quality data are lacking; no much larger clone is found one base away.

Collaborating institutions collected whole blood in K2EDTA tubes following their own protocols. For TCRbeta analysis, collaborators shipped samples as frozen whole blood, isolated PBMCs, or DNA extracted from either of those sample types. CDR1 and CDR2 (LGHDT, YNNKEL) derive from the germline V gene (reference sequence). The CDR3 goes from the cysteine to the phenylalanine over 16 residues. Only the CDR3 region is kept as DNA, spanning 48 bases read in frame from base 1. V is clipped by 4 bases and J by 9 bases, and the sequence between their germline boundaries is 21 bases long. TCRbeta CDR3 regions were amplified from genomic DNA by means of the immunoSEQ Assay, a bias-controlled multiplex PCR. Concerning the study's data processing: The number of nucleated cells in each sample was estimated from the amplification of reference gene primers within the assay. To quantify the absolute abundance of each unique TCRbeta CDR3 rearrangement, sequence reads were collapsed and filtered. Productive Simpson clonality was computed per sample as the square root of Simpson's diversity index over productive rearrangements. This is the immuneACCESS table as TCRdb keeps it, with only in-frame sequences that have V and J called. A part of the clones is gone; compared with another copy, unresolved V genes explain less than half, and the rest is unexplained. V and J calls and clone size are given by that table; D and trimming were obtained from the DNA. Here the sample has some 50,000 clones; about 85% occur a single time. The top ten constitute approximately 15% of the sample.

Rearrangement joined TRBV3-1 (or the pseudogene TRBV3-2) to TRBJ1-4, with TRBD1 as a weak D call on 6 bases. The source material was peripheral blood. The origin of this receptor is a human donor in a cohort sampled during active COVID-19. The sequence in DNA is TGTGCCAGCAGCCCAGAAAGAGGCAGGGGACATAAAAAACTGTTTTTT. Its protein is CASSPERGRGHKKLFF.